The present TCR beta chain was sequenced within a study of T-cell reconstitution after alpha-beta-depleted transplantation in children. Whole-study results and caveats: Once a year had passed after transplant, T-cell counts and diversity came mostly from newly produced T cells.

This clonotype came up once. Its antigen is not known. Molecular barcoding with unique molecular identifiers was used for the TCRbeta library. TCRdb re-called the PCR reads through MiXCR, storing one row per CDR3 protein. The data hold 95,000 to 150,000 distinct CDR3 sequences, with about 21% observed a single time. The CDR3 runs to 14 residues. Germline V gene data show CDR1 as SGHRS and CDR2 as YFSETQ. Trimming pared 2 bases from V and 9 bases from J, leaving 15 bases between. The sequence was collected from a male patient under 10 years old who had a stem cell transplant for chronic granulomatous disease, so the T cells may come from the graft donor. The genes are TRBV5-1 and TRBJ2-1, with a weak D call TRBD1 (8 bases). The source was PBMCs, mostly from graft donor cells, collected 180 days after TCRalphabeta/CD19-depleted stem cell transplant. CDR3 amino acids: CASSFRTGRVEQFF. The CDR3 nucleotides are TGCGCCAGCAGCTTTAGGACAGGGAGGGTTGAGCAGTTCTTC.